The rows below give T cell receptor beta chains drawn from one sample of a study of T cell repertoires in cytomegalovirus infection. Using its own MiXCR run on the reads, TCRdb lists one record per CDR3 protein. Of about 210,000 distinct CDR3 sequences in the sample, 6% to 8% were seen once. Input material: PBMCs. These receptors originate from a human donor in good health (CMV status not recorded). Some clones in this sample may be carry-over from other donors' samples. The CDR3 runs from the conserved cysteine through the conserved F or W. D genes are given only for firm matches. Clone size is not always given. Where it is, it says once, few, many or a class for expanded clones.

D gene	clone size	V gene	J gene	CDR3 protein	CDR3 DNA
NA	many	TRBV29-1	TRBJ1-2	CSVLPPNGHYGYTF	TGCAGCGTACTCCCCCCCAACGGCCACTATGGCTACACCTTC
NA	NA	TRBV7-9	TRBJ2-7	CASSIPTRNEQYF	TGTGCCAGCAGCATACCGACAAGGAACGAGCAGTACTTC
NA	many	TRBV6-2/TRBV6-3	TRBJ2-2	CASTWDSRNTGELFF	TGTGCCAGCACCTGGGACTCTAGAAACACCGGGGAGCTGTTTTTT
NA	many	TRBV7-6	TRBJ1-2	CASSLVGGSRGYTF	TGTGCCAGCAGCTTAGTTGGAGGATCCCGTGGCTACACCTTC
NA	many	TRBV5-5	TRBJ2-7	CASSLEEGYEQYF	TGTGCCAGCAGCTTGGAGGAGGGGTACGAGCAGTACTTC
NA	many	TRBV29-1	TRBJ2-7	CSVEVGPYEQYF	TGCAGCGTTGAAGTGGGCCCCTACGAGCAGTACTTC
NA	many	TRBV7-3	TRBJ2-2	CASSPRAGNTGELFF	TGTGCCAGCAGCCCTCGGGCAGGGAACACCGGGGAGCTGTTTTTT
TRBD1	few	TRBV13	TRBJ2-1	CASSPRTGGAEQFF	TGTGCCAGCAGCCCCCGGACAGGGGGGGCTGAGCAGTTCTTC
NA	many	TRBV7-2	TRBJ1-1	CASSLGGQRNTEAFF	TGTGCCAGCAGCTTAGGGGGACAAAGGAACACTGAAGCTTTCTTT
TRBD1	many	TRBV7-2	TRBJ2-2	CASSFKTGGYGELFF	TGTGCCAGCAGCTTTAAGACAGGGGGGTACGGGGAGCTGTTTTTT
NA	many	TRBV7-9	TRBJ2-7	CASSSSGQEQYF	TGTGCCAGCAGCTCGTCAGGGCAGGAGCAGTACTTC
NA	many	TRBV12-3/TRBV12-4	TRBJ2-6	CASSLNRIGIGANVLTF	TGTGCCAGCAGTTTAAATCGGATTGGCATAGGGGCCAACGTCCTGACTTTC
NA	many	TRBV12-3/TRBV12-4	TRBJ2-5	CASSNEDSSGETQYF	TGTGCCAGCAGTAATGAGGACAGCTCCGGAGAGACCCAGTACTTC
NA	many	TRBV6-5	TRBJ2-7	CASSYEGYEQYF	TGTGCCAGCAGTTACGAGGGCTACGAGCAGTACTTC
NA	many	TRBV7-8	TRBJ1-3	CASSLAGGAAGNTIYF	TGTGCCAGCAGCTTAGCCGGGGGGGCAGCTGGAAACACCATATATTTT
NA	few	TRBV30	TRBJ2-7	CAWSLGVSYEQYF	TGTGCCTGGAGTCTAGGGGTATCCTACGAGCAGTACTTC
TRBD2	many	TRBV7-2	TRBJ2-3	CASSFRAGGRADTQYF	TGTGCCAGCAGCTTTCGAGCGGGGGGGCGGGCAGATACGCAGTATTTT
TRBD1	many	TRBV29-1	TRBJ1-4	CSVAGTGGYSEKLFF	TGCAGCGTTGCCGGGACAGGGGGCTACAGCGAAAAACTGTTTTTT
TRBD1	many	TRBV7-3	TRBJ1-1	CASSSTGVGAMNTEAFF	TGTGCCAGCAGCTCAACAGGGGTCGGGGCTATGAACACTGAAGCTTTCTTT
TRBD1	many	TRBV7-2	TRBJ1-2	CASSLTLTGRNGYTF	TGTGCCAGCAGCTTAACCTTGACAGGGAGGAATGGCTACACCTTC
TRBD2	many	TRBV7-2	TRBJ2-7	CASSFGLAGGLYEQYF	TGTGCCAGCAGCTTTGGACTAGCGGGGGGATTGTACGAGCAGTACTTC
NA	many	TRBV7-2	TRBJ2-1	CASQGDGGYNEQFF	TGTGCCAGCCAAGGGGATGGGGGGTACAATGAGCAGTTCTTC
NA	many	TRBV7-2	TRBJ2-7	CASSLDWGEKQYF	TGTGCCAGCAGCCTGGACTGGGGGGAGAAGCAGTACTTC
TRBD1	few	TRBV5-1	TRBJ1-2	CASSWITGQGNYGYTF	TGCGCCAGCAGCTGGATAACGGGACAGGGGAACTATGGCTACACCTTC
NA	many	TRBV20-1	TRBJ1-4	CSVGRAAEKLFF	TGCAGTGTGGGCAGGGCGGCTGAAAAACTGTTTTTT
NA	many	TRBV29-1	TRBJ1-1	CSVESRGTSEAFF	TGCAGCGTTGAAAGCAGGGGCACCTCTGAAGCTTTCTTT
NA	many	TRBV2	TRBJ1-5	CASSRGATGNQPQHF	TGTGCCAGCTCTCGGGGGGCGACAGGTAATCAGCCCCAGCATTTT
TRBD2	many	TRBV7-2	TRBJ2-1	CASSLGLAGIEQFF	TGTGCCAGCAGCTTAGGGCTAGCGGGGATCGAGCAGTTCTTC
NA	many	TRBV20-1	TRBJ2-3	CSASGTGTLSTDTQYF	TGCAGTGCTAGCGGAACCGGGACACTTAGCACAGATACGCAGTATTTT
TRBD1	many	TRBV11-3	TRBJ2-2	CASSSQGARGELFF	TGTGCCAGCAGCTCACAGGGGGCGCGGGGGGAGCTGTTTTTT
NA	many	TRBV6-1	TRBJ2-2	CASSYEVGELFF	TGTGCCAGCAGTTATGAGGTCGGGGAGCTGTTTTTT
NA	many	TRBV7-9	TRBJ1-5	CASSPDGQQPQHF	TGTGCCAGCAGCCCAGACGGACAGCAGCCCCAGCATTTT
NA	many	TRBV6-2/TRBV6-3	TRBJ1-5	CASSRTDSSNQPQHF	TGTGCCAGCAGTAGGACGGACAGTAGCAATCAGCCCCAGCATTTT
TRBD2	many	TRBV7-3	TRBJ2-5	CASNNAATSETQYF	TGTGCCAGCAACAACGCTGCGACTAGCGAGACCCAGTACTTC
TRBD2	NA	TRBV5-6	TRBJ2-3	CASSSGRGGGDTQYF	TGTGCCAGCAGCTCCGGGAGGGGAGGCGGTGATACGCAGTATTTT
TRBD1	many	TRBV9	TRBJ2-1	CASSLRTGNNEQFF	TGTGCCAGCAGCTTGCGGACAGGGAACAATGAGCAGTTCTTC
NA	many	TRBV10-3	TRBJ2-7	CAMGQGGSSYEQYF	TGTGCCATGGGTCAGGGGGGAAGCTCCTACGAGCAGTACTTC
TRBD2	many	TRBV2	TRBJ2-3	CASSRLAGVTDTQYF	TGTGCCAGCAGCCGACTAGCGGGGGTCACAGATACGCAGTATTTT
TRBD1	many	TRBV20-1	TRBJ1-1	CSAPTGAGGEAFF	TGCAGTGCTCCGACCGGAGCAGGGGGGGAAGCTTTCTTT
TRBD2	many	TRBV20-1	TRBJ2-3	CSAPDRAGNTDTQYF	TGCAGTGCCCCAGATAGAGCGGGGAACACAGATACGCAGTATTTT
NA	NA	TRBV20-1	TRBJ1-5	CSALREGQPQHF	TGCAGTGCCCTTCGAGAGGGACAGCCCCAGCATTTT
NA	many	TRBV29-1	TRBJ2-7	CSAVSTDYYEQYF	TGCAGCGCCGTGTCGACAGACTACTACGAGCAGTACTTC
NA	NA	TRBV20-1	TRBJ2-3	CSALAPGTDTQYF	TGCAGTGCTTTAGCTCCGGGCACAGATACGCAGTATTTT